Shown below are 24 T cell receptor beta chains from a single sample sequenced in a study of shared clonotypes between healthy human individuals. TCRdb's table, derived via immunoSEQ multiplex PCR, lists solely in-frame clones and lacks some. The data contain 1.5 million to 2.5 million clones, about 95% of them singletons. CD45RO-negative, CCR7-positively selected cells formed the naive CD8 fraction, excluding terminally differentiated effector memory CD45RA+ cells. The sample was naive CD8+ T cells sorted from blood. The receptors were gathered from a man between 18 and 35 years old in good health.

The gene calls are TRBV6-9 and TRBJ2-7; possibly TRBD2 for D (5 bases). The V end lost 3 bases, the J end lost 2 bases, and 8 bases lay between the germline ends. CDR3 size: 13 residues. Germline loops: CDR1 MNHGY, CDR2 SVAAGI. Here the CDR3 reads CASSYGDTYEQYF. CDR3 DNA: TGTGCCAGCAGTTACGGGGATACCTACGAGCAGTACTTC.

The chain carries TRBV4-1 and TRBJ2-5; tentatively, D is TRBD1 (5 bases). The V gene lost 0 bases and the J gene lost 3 bases, with 14 bases spanning the gap. Germline V CDR1 and CDR2: MGHRA, YSYEKL. The CDR3 contains 16 residues. CDR3 sequence: CASSQEFPPTEETQYF. Here the CDR3 DNA reads TGCGCCAGCAGCCAAGAATTCCCGCCGACAGAAGAGACCCAGTACTTC.

This clone has just a few counts. This chain links TRBV7-9 with TRBJ1-3, with D unresolved. The CDR3 length is 15 residues. Between the trimmed V and J ends, which lost 4 bases and 4 bases, there was a span of 14 bases. Per the germline V gene, CDR1 is SEHNR and CDR2 is FQNEAQ (reference sequence). CDR3 loop: CASSSERRRGNTIYF. The CDR3 DNA reads TGTGCCAGCAGCTCAGAGCGTCGCAGGGGAAACACCATATATTTT.

V usage is TRBV13 and J usage is TRBJ2-7; 10 bases match TRBD2. This CDR3 spans 14 amino acids. Germline V gene data show CDR1 as PRHDT and CDR2 as FYEKMQ (reference sequence). Unmatched junction bases numbered 5, after V lost 4 bases and J lost 5 bases. The DNA for the CDR3 is TGTGCCAGCAGCTATAGCGGGAGGATTCACGAGCAGTACTTC. It translates to CASSYSGRIHEQYF.

This clone was counted once. The chain carries TRBV13 and TRBJ2-7, with 12 bases that match TRBD1. Germline V gene data show CDR1 as PRHDT and CDR2 as FYEKMQ (reference sequence). The CDR3 extends over 16 amino acids. V shed 5 bases, J shed 2 bases, and the junction held 7 bases outside the gene matches. The CDR3 bases are TGTGCCAGCAGCCCATCCGGGACAGGGGGCGCCTACGAGCAGTACTTC. This encodes CASSPSGTGGAYEQYF.

The chain is built from TRBV7-8 and TRBJ1-1; D uncertain. The CDR3 spans 15 residues. Germline values: CDR1 SGHVS, CDR2 FQNEAQ. Deletions cut 1 base from V and 0 bases from J, with 9 bases between. Here the CDR3 reads CASSLGYALNTEAFF. For the CDR3, the DNA is TGTGCCAGCAGCTTAGGATACGCCCTGAACACTGAAGCTTTCTTT.

The CDR3 DNA follows: TGTGCCATCAGTGAGGGGGGTGACTACGAGCAGTACTTC. Translation gives CAISEGGDYEQYF. The chain is built from TRBV10-3 and TRBJ2-7; D may be TRBD1 or TRBD2 (5 bases each). CDR3 length equals 13 residues. V lost 2 bases and J lost 3, with 8 bases in between. The V gene's germline CDR1 is ENHRY and CDR2 SYGVKD.

The chain recombines TRBV5-1 with TRBJ2-3; D unresolved. Trimming cost V 4 bases and J 6 bases, with 9 bases left between them. The CDR3 is 12 amino acids. CDR1 is SGHRS and CDR2 is YFSETQ in the germline V gene. The CDR3 bases are TGCGCCAGCAGCGTACAGCCGGATACGCAGTATTTT. It encodes CASSVQPDTQYF.

The chain combines TRBV4-1 with TRBJ1-4, with no clear D. There are 13 residues in the CDR3. V was shortened by 2 bases and J by 7 bases, with 8 bases between the two germline ends. The V gene's germline CDR1 is MGHRA and CDR2 YSYEKL. The DNA for the CDR3 is TGCGCCAGCAGCCAATCGGGAGTTGAAAAACTGTTTTTT. This encodes CASSQSGVEKLFF.

This clone has a single count. J is TRBJ2-7 and V is TRBV28; possible D gene TRBD1, 5 bases. This CDR3 contains 14 residues. Deletions cut 4 bases from V and 5 bases from J, with 15 bases between. Germline V gives CDR1 MDHEN, CDR2 SYDVKM. CDR3 protein: CASSSRVVADEQYF. CDR3 sequence (DNA): TGTGCCAGCAGTTCCAGGGTAGTGGCGGACGAGCAGTACTTC.

Points on this clone: Just one base apart from a much larger clone, this may be a read error. Other DNA variants within this sample encode the same CDR3. The chain couples TRBV5-1 to TRBJ2-7; 7 bases map to TRBD2. The V gene's germline CDR1 is SGHRS and CDR2 YFSETQ. Losses at the gene ends were 3 bases for V and 3 bases for J; bases not matched to a gene: 0. The CDR3 covers 12 residues. For the CDR3, the DNA is TGCGCCAGCAGCTCGGGGGGCTACGAGCAGTACTTC. This codes for CASSSGGYEQYF.

Of note for this clone: Other DNA sequences in this specimen translate into the identical CDR3. The chain combines TRBV6-5 with TRBJ1-1, with 8 bases lining up with TRBD1. CDR1 MNHEY and CDR2 SVGAGI come from the germline V gene. This CDR3 has 14 residues. J was trimmed by 1 base and V by 4 bases; bases with no gene match: 2. CDR3 loop: CASSSGQGNTEAFF. CDR3 nucleotides: TGTGCCAGCAGTTCCGGACAGGGGAACACTGAAGCTTTCTTT.

This clone was observed once. The genes are TRBV6-1 and TRBJ2-7, with D unclear. Germline CDR1 is MNHNS and CDR2 is SASEGT. This CDR3 comprises 16 residues. The V end was cut by 0 bases, the J end by 2 bases, with 14 bases between. The DNA for the CDR3 is TGTGCCAGCAGTGAAGCGTCTGCAGGTTATCCCTACGAGCAGTACTTC. Its translation: CASSEASAGYPYEQYF.

The V gene is TRBV6-5, the J gene TRBJ1-1; TRBD1 matches 7 bases. Germline V gives CDR1 MNHEY, CDR2 SVGAGI. The CDR3 is 15 residues long. V lost 7 bases, J lost 0 bases, and 8 bases stayed unmatched. CDR3 sequence reads: CASKTGDFLNTEAFF. CDR3 coding DNA: TGTGCCAGCAAAACAGGGGACTTCTTGAACACTGAAGCTTTCTTT.

Notes on this clone: Other DNA sequences in the sample encode the same CDR3. The chain has TRBV7-9 and TRBJ2-7, with TRBD2 as a possible D gene (6 bases). The CDR3 totals 12 residues. Germline V gives CDR1 SEHNR, CDR2 FQNEAQ (reference sequence). V lost 1 base to trimming and J lost 6 bases, with 7 bases between them. The CDR3 loop reads CASSLGRGEQYF. The CDR3 region has the DNA TGTGCCAGCAGCTTAGGGCGGGGCGAGCAGTACTTC.

The rearrangement links TRBV12-5 to TRBJ2-1; D is undetermined. V lost 6 bases and J lost 0, with 12 bases in between. The CDR3 totals 15 residues. Germline V gives CDR1 LGHNT, CDR2 FRNRAP. CDR3 sequence: CASGTYPSSYNEQFF. As DNA, the CDR3 is TGTGCTAGTGGCACATATCCGAGCTCCTACAATGAGCAGTTCTTC.

Notes on this clone: Other DNA sequences in the same sample also yield this CDR3. The chain carries TRBV29-1 and TRBJ1-2, with D unresolved. V lost 1 base, J lost 8 bases, and 11 bases lay in between. The CDR3 totals 12 residues. Per the germline V gene, CDR1 is SQVTM and CDR2 is ANQGSEA. The CDR3 is CSVEGAGYGYTF. The CDR3 DNA reads as TGCAGCGTTGAAGGCGCGGGTTACGGCTACACCTTC.

The chain joins TRBV7-6 to TRBJ2-7; 8 nucleotides agree with TRBD2. With V trimmed by 5 bases and J by 5 bases, 5 bases remained unmatched. The CDR3 length is 13 residues. Germline values: CDR1 SGHVS, CDR2 FNYEAQ. CDR3 nucleotides: TGTGCCAGCAGCGCGGGACTAGTGGACGAGCAGTACTTC. Protein product: CASSAGLVDEQYF.

The J gene is TRBJ1-1, the V gene TRBV5-6; 11 bases fit TRBD1. V was clipped by 4 bases and J by 3 bases; unmatched bases: 11. Per the germline V gene, CDR1 is SGHDT and CDR2 is YYEEEE. This CDR3 has 17 residues. The CDR3 DNA is TGTGCCAGCAGCCCAGGACAGGGGGCTGTAGGGTACACTGAAGCTTTCTTT. Protein sequence: CASSPGQGAVGYTEAFF. Full variable domain (outside the CDR3, taken from reference TRBV5-6 and TRBJ1-1): DAGVTQSPTHLIKTRGQQVTLRCSPKSGHDTVSWYQQALGQGPQFIFQYYEEEERQRGNFPDRFSGHQFPNYSSELNVNALLLGDSALYLCASSPGQGAVGYTEAFFGQGTRLTVV.

This rearrangement joins TRBV11-2 to TRBJ2-5, with 9 bases matching TRBD2. Germline V gene data show CDR1 as SGHAT and CDR2 as FQNNGV. The CDR3 spans 16 residues. Unmatched junction bases numbered 11, after V lost 5 bases and J lost 4 bases. The CDR3 is CASSVSRGLAGETQYF. The CDR3 DNA reads as TGTGCCAGCAGCGTAAGTCGGGGACTAGCTGGAGAGACCCAGTACTTC.

The genes are TRBV7-8 and TRBJ2-5; TRBD2 matches at 8 bases. V shed 5 bases and J 1 base; nucleotides not matched to a gene: 6. The germline CDR1 and CDR2 sequences are SGHVS and FQNEAQ. This CDR3 has 15 residues. The DNA for the CDR3 is TGTGCCAGCAGCCCCTTGCGGGAGGCCCAAGAGACCCAGTACTTC. As protein: CASSPLREAQETQYF.

This chain connects TRBV28 to TRBJ2-7; D is ambiguous. The germline V gene has CDR1 MDHEN and CDR2 SYDVKM. The CDR3 sequence is 16 residues long. V lost 1 base and J 0 bases, leaving 13 bases between the germline ends. In DNA, the CDR3 is TGTGCCAGCAGTTTATTGATCCAGGATAACTCCTACGAGCAGTACTTC. Encoded protein: CASSLLIQDNSYEQYF.

The rearrangement uses TRBV7-9 and TRBJ2-5, with 12 bases matching TRBD2. This CDR3 spans 17 amino acids. CDR1 and CDR2 (germline): SEHNR, FQNEAQ (reference sequence). With 0 bases clipped from V and 0 bases from J, the junction kept 2 bases outside the gene matches. The CDR3, as DNA: TGTGCCAGCAGCTTAGCGGCTAGCGGGGGGGACCAAGAGACCCAGTACTTC. Translated: CASSLAASGGDQETQYF. The full variable domain, completed using reference TRBV7-9 and TRBJ2-5, is DTGVSQNPRHKITKRGQNVTFRCDPISEHNRLYWYRQTLGQGPEFLTYFQNEAQLEKSRLLSDRFSAERPKGSFSTLEIQRTEQGDSAMYLCASSLAASGGDQETQYFGPGTRLLVL.

This chain links TRBV6-5 with TRBJ1-2; D is undetermined. The CDR3 spans 15 residues. CDR1 is MNHEY, CDR2 SVGAGI, per germline. The V end was cut by 2 bases, the J end by 1 base, with 11 bases between. CDR3 in amino acids: CASSYVTEGNYGYTF. The CDR3 DNA sequence: TGTGCCAGCAGTTACGTTACGGAGGGTAACTATGGCTACACCTTC.